This T cell receptor (beta chain) was recorded in a study of CD8 T cells in Susac syndrome. CDR1 KGHDR and CDR2 SFDVKD come from the germline V gene. The ends lost 4 bases at V and 3 bases at J; junction bases unmatched: 1. This CDR3 contains 13 residues. Study-wide results and limits: Susac-specific public clones found in total CD8+ repertoires numbered approximately 15, and those in CD8+ TEMRA repertoires numbered 4 to 6.

Concerning this clonotype: As yet, its antigen is unknown.

Random hexamers were used to reverse transcribe about 0.45 to 1 ug of RNA. By means of immunoSEQ multiplex PCR, TCR beta CDR3 spanning 54 Vbeta and 13 Jbeta underwent amplification. MiXCR was run by TCRdb on the immunoSEQ multiplex PCR reads, yielding one entry per CDR3 protein. The sample lists tens of thousands of distinct CDR3 sequences; roughly 95% were seen once. Sequenced sample: CD8+ T cells from PBMCs. The V and J genes are TRBV24-1 and TRBJ1-2, with 7 bases aligning to TRBD1. The receptor was isolated from a human donor with Susac syndrome. Written as DNA, the CDR3 is TGTGCCACCAGTGACGGGACAGACTATGGCTACACCTTC. It is translated as CATSDGTDYGYTF.